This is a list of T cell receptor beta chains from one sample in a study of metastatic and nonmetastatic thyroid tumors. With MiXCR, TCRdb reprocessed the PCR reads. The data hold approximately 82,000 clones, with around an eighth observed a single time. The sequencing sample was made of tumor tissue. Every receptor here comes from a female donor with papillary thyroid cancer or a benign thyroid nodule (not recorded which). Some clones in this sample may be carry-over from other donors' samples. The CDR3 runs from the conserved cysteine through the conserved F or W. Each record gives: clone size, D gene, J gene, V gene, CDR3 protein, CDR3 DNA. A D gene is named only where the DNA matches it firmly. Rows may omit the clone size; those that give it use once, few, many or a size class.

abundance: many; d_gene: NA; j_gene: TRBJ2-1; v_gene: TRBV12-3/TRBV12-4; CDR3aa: CASSFVRQQFF; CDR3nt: TGTGCCAGCAGTTTTGTTAGGCAGCAGTTCTTC
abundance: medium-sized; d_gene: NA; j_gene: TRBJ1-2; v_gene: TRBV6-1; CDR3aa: CASSAGGANYGYTF; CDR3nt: TGTGCCAGCAGTGCGGGAGGGGCGAACTATGGCTACACCTTC
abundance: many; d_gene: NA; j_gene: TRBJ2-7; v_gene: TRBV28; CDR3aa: CASSFLPGQDPTYEQYF; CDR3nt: TGTGCCAGCAGTTTCCTACCCGGGCAGGACCCTACCTACGAGCAGTACTTC
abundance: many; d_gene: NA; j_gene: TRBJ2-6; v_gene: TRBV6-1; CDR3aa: CASWRDSGANVLTF; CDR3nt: TGTGCCAGCTGGCGGGACTCTGGGGCCAACGTCCTGACTTTC
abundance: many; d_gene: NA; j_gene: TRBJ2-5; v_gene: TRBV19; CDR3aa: CASSIGPMGSVGLPYQETQYF; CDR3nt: TGTGCCAGTAGTATAGGGCCAATGGGCTCCGTGGGGCTTCCTTACCAAGAGACCCAGTACTTC
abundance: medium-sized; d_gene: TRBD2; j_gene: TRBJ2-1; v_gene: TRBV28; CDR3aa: CASTSSGLAYNEQFF; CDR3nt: TGTGCCAGCACCTCTAGCGGGTTAGCCTACAATGAGCAGTTCTTC
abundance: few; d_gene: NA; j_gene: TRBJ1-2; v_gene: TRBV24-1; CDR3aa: CATSLGGPGEDLYGYTF; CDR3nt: TGTGCCACCAGCCTAGGAGGGCCAGGGGAGGACCTTTATGGCTACACCTTC
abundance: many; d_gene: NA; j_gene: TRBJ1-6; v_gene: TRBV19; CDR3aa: CASSIGSSYNSPLHF; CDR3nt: TGTGCCAGTAGTATAGGTAGCTCCTATAATTCACCCCTCCACTTT
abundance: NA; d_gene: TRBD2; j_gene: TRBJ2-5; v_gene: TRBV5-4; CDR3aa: CASSLGLAGATQETQYF; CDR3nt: TGTGCCAGCAGCCTGGGACTAGCGGGAGCTACCCAAGAGACCCAGTACTTC
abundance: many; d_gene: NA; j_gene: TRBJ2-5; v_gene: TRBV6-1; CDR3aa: CASSDLGGLKTQYF; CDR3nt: TGTGCCAGCAGTGACTTAGGCGGCTTAAAGACCCAGTACTTC
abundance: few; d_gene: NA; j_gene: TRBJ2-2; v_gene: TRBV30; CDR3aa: CAWSVLSPVGGELFF; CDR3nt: TGTGCCTGGAGTGTACTATCCCCGGTGGGCGGGGAGCTGTTTTTT
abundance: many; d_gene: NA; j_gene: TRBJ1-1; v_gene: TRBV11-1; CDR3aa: CASSLKPNTEAFF; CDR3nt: TGTGCCAGCAGCTTAAAACCGAACACTGAAGCTTTCTTT
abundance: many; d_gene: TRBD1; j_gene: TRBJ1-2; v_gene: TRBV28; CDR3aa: CASSLGQDLGSTF; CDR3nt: TGTGCCAGCAGTTTAGGACAGGACCTAGGGAGCACCTTC
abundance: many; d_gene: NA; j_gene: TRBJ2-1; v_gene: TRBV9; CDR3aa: CASSPDLNEQFF; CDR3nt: TGTGCCAGCAGCCCGGACCTTAATGAGCAGTTCTTC
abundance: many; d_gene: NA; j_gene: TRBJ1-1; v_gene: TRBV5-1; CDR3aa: CASSLPQNTEAFF; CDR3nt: TGCGCCAGCAGCCTACCACAGAACACTGAAGCTTTCTTT
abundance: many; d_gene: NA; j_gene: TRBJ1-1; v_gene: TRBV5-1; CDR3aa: CASTKDPIGGAFF; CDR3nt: TGCGCCAGCACCAAAGATCCGATAGGGGGAGCTTTCTTT
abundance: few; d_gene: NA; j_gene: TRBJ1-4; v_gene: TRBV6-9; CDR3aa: CASIPAVGGRDEKLFF; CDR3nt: TGTGCCAGCATCCCTGCGGTTGGGGGGCGGGATGAAAAACTGTTTTTT
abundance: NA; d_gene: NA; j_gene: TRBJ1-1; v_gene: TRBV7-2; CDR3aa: CASSLLRGTEAFF; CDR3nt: TGTGCCAGCAGCTTACTCCGGGGGACTGAAGCTTTCTTT
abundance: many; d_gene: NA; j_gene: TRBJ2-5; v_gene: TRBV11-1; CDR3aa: CASSPRGREGTYRETQYF; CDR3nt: TGTGCCAGCAGCCCCAGGGGTAGGGAGGGGACCTATCGAGAGACCCAGTACTTC
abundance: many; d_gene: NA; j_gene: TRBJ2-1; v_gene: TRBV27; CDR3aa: CASSLFPRRGSYNEQFF; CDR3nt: TGTGCCAGCAGTTTATTTCCTAGAAGGGGGTCCTACAATGAGCAGTTCTTC
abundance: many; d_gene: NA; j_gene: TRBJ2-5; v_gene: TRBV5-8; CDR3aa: CASSLRGIETQYF; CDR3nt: TGTGCCAGCAGCTTGCGCGGGATAGAGACCCAGTACTTC
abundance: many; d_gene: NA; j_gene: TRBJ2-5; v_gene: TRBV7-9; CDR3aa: CASSLGLEKQETQYF; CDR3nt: TGTGCCAGCAGCTTGGGCCTCGAAAAACAAGAGACCCAGTACTTC
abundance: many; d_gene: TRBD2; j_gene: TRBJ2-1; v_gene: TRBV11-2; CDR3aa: CASSYRTSPYNEQFF; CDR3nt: TGTGCCAGCAGCTACCGGACTAGCCCCTACAATGAGCAGTTCTTC
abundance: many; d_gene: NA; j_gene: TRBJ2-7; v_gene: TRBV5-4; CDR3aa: CASSLEAGQDYEQYF; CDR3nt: TGTGCCAGCAGCTTGGAGGCGGGACAAGACTACGAGCAGTACTTC
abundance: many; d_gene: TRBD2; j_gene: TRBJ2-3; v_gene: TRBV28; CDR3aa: CASSDPGLALHTQYF; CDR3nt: TGTGCCAGCAGTGACCCGGGACTAGCATTACATACGCAGTATTTT
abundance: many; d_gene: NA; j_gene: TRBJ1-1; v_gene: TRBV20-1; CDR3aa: CSASGDTEAFF; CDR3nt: TGCAGTGCTAGTGGGGACACTGAAGCTTTCTTT
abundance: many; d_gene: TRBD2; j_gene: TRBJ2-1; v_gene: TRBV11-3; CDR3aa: CASSLLLWREPNNEQFF; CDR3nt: TGTGCCAGCAGCTTATTGTTGTGGCGGGAGCCAAACAATGAGCAGTTCTTC
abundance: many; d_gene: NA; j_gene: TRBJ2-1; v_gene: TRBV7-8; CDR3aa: CASSLVTRENEQFF; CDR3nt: TGTGCCAGCAGCTTAGTTACCAGGGAGAATGAGCAGTTCTTC
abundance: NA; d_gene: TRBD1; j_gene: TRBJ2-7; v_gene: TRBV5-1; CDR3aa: CASSLVSADRGTYEQYF; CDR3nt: TGCGCCAGCAGCTTGGTATCAGCGGACAGGGGGACATACGAGCAGTACTTC
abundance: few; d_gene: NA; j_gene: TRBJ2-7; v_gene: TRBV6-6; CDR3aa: CASSYHEGATYEQYF; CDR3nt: TGTGCCAGCAGTTACCATGAGGGAGCCACCTACGAGCAGTACTTC
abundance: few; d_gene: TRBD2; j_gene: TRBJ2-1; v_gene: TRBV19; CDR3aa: CATKGTTSGSDEQFF; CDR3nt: TGTGCCACCAAGGGTACGACTAGCGGGAGCGACGAGCAGTTCTTC
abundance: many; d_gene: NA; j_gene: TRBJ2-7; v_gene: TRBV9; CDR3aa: CASSVSSGEQYF; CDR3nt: TGTGCCAGCAGCGTCAGTAGTGGCGAGCAGTACTTC
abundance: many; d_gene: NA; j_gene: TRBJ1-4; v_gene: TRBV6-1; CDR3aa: CASSSSIKGQLFF; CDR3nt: TGTGCCAGCAGTTCATCCATCAAGGGGCAACTGTTTTTT
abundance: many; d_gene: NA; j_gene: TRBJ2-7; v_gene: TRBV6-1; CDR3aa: CASKLGTVTYEQYF; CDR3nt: TGTGCCAGCAAGCTAGGAACGGTGACCTACGAGCAGTACTTC
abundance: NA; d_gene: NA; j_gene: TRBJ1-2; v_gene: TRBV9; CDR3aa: CASSVTDYRNGYTF; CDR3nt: TGTGCCAGCAGCGTTACGGACTACCGTAATGGCTACACCTTC
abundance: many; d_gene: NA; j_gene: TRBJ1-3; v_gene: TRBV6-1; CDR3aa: CASSVRGWDGNTIYF; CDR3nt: TGTGCCAGCAGTGTTAGGGGGTGGGATGGAAACACCATATATTTT
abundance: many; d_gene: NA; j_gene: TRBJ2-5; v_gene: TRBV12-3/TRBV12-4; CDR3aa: CASGLDTETQYF; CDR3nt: TGTGCCAGCGGATTAGACACCGAGACCCAGTACTTC
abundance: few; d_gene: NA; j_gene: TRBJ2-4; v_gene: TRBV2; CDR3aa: CASSPGGRGQNIQYF; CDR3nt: TGTGCCAGCAGTCCCGGGGGGAGGGGGCAAAACATTCAGTACTTC
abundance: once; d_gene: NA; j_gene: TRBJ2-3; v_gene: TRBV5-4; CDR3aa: CASSFSTDTQYF; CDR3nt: TGTGCCAGCAGCTTTTCCACAGATACGCAGTATTTT
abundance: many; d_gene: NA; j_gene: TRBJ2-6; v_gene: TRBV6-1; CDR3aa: CAIASGSRGSGANALTF; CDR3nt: TGTGCCATCGCCTCGGGCAGCCGGGGCTCTGGGGCCAACGCCCTGACTTTC
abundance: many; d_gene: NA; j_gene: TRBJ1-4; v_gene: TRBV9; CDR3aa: CASSVGTGFNEKLFF; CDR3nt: TGTGCCAGCAGCGTAGGTACAGGCTTTAATGAAAAACTGTTTTTT
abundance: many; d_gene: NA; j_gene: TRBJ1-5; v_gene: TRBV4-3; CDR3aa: CASSQDGVNNQPQHF; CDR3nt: TGCGCCAGCAGCCAAGATGGGGTTAACAATCAGCCCCAGCATTTT
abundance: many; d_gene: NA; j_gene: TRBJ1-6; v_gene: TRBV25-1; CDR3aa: CASSENLGLNNSPLHF; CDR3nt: TGTGCCAGCAGTGAAAATTTGGGACTGAATAATTCACCCCTCCACTTT
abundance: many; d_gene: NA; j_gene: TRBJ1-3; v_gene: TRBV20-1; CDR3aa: CSASSTDSGNTIYF; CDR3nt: TGCAGTGCTAGCAGCACTGACTCTGGAAACACCATATATTTT
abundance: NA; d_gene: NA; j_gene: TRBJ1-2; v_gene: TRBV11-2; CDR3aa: CASSLGQPYGYTF; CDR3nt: TGTGCCAGCAGCTTAGGACAGCCGTATGGCTACACCTTC
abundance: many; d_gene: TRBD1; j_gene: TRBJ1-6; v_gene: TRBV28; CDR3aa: CASSPTGTGQGSPLHF; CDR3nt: TGTGCCAGCAGTCCAACCGGGACAGGGCAGGGATCACCCCTCCACTTT
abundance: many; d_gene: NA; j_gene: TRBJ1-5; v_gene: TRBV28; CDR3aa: CASSSVGGHLSNQPQHF; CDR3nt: TGTGCCAGCAGTTCGGTGGGGGGACACCTTAGCAATCAGCCCCAGCATTTT
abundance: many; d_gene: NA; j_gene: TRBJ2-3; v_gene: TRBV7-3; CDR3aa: CASSLGLRHTDTQYF; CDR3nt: TGTGCCAGCAGCTTGGGTCTCCGGCACACAGATACGCAGTATTTT
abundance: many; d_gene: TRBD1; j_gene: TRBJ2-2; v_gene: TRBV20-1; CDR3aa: CSARDQGTGLTGELFF; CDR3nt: TGCAGTGCTAGAGATCAAGGGACAGGTCTCACCGGGGAGCTGTTTTTT
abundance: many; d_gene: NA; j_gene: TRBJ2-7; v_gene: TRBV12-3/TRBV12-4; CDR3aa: CASSKGGQYYEQYF; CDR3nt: TGTGCCAGCAGTAAGGGCGGGCAATACTACGAGCAGTACTTC
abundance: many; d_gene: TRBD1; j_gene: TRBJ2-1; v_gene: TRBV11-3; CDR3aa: CASSPGQYYNEQFF; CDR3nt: TGTGCCAGCAGCCCGGGACAGTACTACAATGAGCAGTTCTTC
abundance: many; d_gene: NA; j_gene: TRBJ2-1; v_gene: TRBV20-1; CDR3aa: CSALPGVYNEQFF; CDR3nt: TGCAGTGCTCTCCCGGGAGTTTACAATGAGCAGTTCTTC
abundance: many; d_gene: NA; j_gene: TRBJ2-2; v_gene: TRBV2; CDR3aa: CASSESSNTGELFF; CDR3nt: TGTGCCAGCAGTGAGTCCTCGAACACCGGGGAGCTGTTTTTT
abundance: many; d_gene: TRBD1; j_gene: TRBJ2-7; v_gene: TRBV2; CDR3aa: CASSGQGTEQYF; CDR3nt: TGTGCCAGCAGCGGACAGGGGACCGAGCAGTACTTC
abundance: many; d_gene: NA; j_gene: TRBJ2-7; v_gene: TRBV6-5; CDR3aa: CASSSGQTYTLEQYF; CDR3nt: TGTGCCAGCAGTTCCGGACAGACCTATACCCTAGAGCAGTACTTC
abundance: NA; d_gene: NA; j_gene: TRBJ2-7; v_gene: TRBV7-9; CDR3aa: CASSVGREQYF; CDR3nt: TGTGCCAGCAGCGTTGGCCGCGAGCAGTACTTC